The clone carrying this T cell receptor (beta chain) appeared a few times. Its target is not known. The sample originates from a study of response to subunit inactivated influenza vaccine. Notes on the study in general: The study's authors posited that every seasonal influenza vaccination enlists few new T cells.

From the RT-PCR reads, TCRdb called clonotypes with MiXCR, one entry per CDR3 protein. The table has hundreds of thousands of distinct CDR3 sequences, less than 20% seen once. This CDR3 spans 16 amino acids. Per germline, CDR1 SGHKS and CDR2 YYEKEE (reference sequence). V lost 1 base and J lost 1, with 13 bases in between. This specimen consisted of PBMCs from blood, obtained more than 4 days after vaccination. The sequence was obtained from a middle-aged man who received an inactivated influenza vaccine. The chain recombines TRBV5-5 with TRBJ2-3, with D perhaps TRBD2 (5 bases). The CDR3 is CASSLFSGDRTDTQYF. For the CDR3, the DNA is TGTGCCAGCAGCTTGTTTTCCGGGGATCGCACAGATACGCAGTATTTT.